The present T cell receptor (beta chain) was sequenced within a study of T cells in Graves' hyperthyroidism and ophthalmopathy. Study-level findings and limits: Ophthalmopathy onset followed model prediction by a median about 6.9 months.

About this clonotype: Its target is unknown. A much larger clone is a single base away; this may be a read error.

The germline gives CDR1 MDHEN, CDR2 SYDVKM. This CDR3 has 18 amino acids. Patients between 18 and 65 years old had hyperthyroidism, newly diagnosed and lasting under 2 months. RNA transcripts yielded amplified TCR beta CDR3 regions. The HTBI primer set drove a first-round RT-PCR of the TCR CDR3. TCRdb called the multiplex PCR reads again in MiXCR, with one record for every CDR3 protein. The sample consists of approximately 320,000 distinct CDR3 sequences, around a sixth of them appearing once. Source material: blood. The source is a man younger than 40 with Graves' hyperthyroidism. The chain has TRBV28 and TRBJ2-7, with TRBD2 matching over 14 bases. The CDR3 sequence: CASSPLTSGRGFRYEQHF. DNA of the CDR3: TGTGCCAGCAGTCCCCTGACTAGCGGGAGGGGTTTTCGCTACGAGCAGCACTTC. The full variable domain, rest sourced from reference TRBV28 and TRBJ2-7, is DVKVTQSSRYLVKRTGEKVFLECVQDMDHENMFWYRQDPGLGLRLIYFSYDVKMKEKGDIPEGYSVSREKKERFSLILESASTNQTSMYLCASSPLTSGRGFRYEQHFGPGTRLTVT.